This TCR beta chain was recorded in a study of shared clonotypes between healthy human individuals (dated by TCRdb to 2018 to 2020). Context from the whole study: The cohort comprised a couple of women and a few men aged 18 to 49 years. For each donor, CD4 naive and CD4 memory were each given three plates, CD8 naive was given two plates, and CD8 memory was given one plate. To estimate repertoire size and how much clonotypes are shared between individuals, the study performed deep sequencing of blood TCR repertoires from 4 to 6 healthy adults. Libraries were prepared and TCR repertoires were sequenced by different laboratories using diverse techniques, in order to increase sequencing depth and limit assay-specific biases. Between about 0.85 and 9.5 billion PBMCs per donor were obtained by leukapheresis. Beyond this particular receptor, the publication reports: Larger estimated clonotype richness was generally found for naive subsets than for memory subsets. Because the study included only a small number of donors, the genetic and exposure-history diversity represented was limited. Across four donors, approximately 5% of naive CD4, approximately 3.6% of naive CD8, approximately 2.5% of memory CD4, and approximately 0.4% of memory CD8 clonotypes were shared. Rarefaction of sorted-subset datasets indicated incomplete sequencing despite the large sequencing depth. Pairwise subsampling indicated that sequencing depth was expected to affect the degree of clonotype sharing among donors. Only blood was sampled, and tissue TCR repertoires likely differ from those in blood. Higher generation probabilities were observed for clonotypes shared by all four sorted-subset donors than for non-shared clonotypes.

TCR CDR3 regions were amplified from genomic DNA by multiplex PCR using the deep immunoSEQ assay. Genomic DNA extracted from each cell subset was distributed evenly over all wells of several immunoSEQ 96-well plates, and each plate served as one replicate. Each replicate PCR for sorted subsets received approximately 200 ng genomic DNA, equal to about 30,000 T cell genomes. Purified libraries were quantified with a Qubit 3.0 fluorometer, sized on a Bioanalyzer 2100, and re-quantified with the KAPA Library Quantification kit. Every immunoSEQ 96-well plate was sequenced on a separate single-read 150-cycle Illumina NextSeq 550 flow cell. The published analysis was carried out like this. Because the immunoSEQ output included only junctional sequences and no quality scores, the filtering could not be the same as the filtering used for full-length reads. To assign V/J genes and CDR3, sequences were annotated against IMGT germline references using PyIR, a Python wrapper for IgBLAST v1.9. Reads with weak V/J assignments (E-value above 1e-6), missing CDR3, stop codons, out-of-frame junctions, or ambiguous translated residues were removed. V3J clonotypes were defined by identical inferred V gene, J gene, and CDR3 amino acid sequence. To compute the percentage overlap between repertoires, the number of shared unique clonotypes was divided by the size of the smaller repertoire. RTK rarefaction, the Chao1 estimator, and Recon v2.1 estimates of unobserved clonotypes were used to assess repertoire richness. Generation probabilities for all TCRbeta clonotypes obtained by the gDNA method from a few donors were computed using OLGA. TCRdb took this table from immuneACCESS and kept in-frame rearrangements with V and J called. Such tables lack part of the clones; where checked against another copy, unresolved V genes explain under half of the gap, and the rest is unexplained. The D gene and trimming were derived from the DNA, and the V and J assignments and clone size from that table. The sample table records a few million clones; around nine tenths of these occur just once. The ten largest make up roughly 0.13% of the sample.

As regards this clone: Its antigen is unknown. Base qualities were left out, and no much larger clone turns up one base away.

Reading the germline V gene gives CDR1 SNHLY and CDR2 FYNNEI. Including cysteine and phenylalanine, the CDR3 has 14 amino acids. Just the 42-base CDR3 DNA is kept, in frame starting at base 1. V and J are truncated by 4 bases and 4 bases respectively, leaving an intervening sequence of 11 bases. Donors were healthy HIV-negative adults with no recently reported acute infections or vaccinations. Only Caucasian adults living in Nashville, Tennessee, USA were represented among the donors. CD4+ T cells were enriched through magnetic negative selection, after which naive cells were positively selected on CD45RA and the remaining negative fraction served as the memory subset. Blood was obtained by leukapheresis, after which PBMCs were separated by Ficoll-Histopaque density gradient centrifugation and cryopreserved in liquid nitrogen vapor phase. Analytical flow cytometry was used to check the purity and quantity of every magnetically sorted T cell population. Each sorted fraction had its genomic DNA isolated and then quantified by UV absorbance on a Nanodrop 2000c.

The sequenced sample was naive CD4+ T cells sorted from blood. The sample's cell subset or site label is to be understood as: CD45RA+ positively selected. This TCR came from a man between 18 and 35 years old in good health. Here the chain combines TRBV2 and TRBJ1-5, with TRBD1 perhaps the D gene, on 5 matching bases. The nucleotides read TGTGCCAGCAGTGTGGTGCAGGGAAATCAGCCCCAGCATTTT. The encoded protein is CASSVVQGNQPQHF. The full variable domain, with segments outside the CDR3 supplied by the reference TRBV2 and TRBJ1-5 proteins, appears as EPEVTQTPSHQVTQMGQEVILRCVPISNHLYFYWYRQILGQKVEFLVSFYNNEISEKSEIFDDQFSVERPDGSNFTLKIRSTKLEDSAMYFCASSVVQGNQPQHFGDGTRLSIL.